This T cell receptor beta chain was profiled in a study of blood T cell repertoires in COVID-19. Study-level background: There were acute and convalescent COVID-19 samples, and they came from the United States, Italy and Spain. Sources were T cells, B-cell-depleted T cells, or PBMCs; the material itself was cDNA or gDNA.

How the authors handled the data: Nucleated cell number was recorded as an estimate derived from reference gene primer amplification. Generated by immunoSEQ multiplex PCR, the TCRdb table keeps only in-frame clones and is missing some. V, J and clone size reflect that table, while D and trimming were determined from the DNA. The sample yields over 250,000 clones, over 70% seen once. Trimming shortened V by 2 bases and J by 5 bases, and 7 bases separated the two germline ends. The CDR3 spans 12 residues. The V gene's germline CDR1 is SGHRS and CDR2 YFSETQ. Notes on this clone: Other DNA sequences in the same sample also yield this CDR3.

This TCR was recovered from a middle-aged woman who had recovered from COVID-19. What was sequenced was peripheral blood. The gene calls are TRBV5-1 and TRBJ2-5; TRBD1 is a possible D gene (6 bases). CDR3 bases: TGCGCCAGCAGCTTAAGGGGGGAGACCCAGTACTTC. This gives the protein CASSLRGETQYF.